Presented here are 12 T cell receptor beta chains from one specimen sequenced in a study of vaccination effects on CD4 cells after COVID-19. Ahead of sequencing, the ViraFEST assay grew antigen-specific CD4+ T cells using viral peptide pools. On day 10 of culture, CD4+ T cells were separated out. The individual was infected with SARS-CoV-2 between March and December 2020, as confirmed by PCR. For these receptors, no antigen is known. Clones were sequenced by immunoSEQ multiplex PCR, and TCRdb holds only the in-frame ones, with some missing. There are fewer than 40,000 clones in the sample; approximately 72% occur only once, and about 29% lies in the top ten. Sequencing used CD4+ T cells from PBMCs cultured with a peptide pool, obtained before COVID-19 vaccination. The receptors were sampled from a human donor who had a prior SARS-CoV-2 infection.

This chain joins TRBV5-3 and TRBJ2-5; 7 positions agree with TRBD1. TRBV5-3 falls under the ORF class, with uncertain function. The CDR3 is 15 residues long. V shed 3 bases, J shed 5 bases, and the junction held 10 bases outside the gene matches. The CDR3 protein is CARSSQGRGGETQYF. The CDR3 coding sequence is TGTGCCAGAAGCTCACAGGGGCGCGGCGGGGAGACCCAGTACTTC.

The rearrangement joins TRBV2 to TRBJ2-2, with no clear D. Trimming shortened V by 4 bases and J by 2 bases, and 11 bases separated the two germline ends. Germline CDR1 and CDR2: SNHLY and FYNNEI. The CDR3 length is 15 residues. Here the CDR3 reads CASSGWARNTGELFF. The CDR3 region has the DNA TGTGCCAGCAGTGGTTGGGCGCGAAACACCGGGGAGCTGTTTTTT.

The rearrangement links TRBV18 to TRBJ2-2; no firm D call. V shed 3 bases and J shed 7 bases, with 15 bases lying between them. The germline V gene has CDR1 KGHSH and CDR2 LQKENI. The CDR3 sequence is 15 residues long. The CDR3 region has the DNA TGTGCCAGCTCACCGGGCAGCCCGTGGTTCGGGGAGCTGTTTTTT. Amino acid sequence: CASSPGSPWFGELFF.

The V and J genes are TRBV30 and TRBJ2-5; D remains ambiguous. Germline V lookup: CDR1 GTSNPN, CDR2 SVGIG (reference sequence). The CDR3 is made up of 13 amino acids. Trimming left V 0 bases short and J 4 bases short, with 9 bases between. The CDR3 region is CAWSVIGRETQYF. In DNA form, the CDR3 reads TGTGCCTGGAGTGTAATCGGGCGAGAGACCCAGTACTTC.

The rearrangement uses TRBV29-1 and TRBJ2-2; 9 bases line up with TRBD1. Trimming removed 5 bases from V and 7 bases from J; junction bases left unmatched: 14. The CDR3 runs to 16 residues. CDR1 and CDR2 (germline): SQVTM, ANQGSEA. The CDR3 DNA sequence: TGCAGCGTTTCCAAAACAGGGGGCGCTTCGGGCGGGGAGCTGTTTTTT. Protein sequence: CSVSKTGGASGGELFF.

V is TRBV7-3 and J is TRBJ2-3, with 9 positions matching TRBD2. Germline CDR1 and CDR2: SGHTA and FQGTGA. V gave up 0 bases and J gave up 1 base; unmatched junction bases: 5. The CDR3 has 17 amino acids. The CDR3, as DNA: TGTGCCAGCAGCTTAACGTTTGCGGGGGGGGGCACAGATACGCAGTATTTT. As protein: CASSLTFAGGGTDTQYF.

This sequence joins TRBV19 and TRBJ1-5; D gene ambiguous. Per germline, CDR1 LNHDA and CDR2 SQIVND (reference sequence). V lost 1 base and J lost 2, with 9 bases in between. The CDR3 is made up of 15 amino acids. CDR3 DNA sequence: TGTGCCAGTAGTATAGCCGGATCGGGCAATCAGCCCCAGCATTTT. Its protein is CASSIAGSGNQPQHF.

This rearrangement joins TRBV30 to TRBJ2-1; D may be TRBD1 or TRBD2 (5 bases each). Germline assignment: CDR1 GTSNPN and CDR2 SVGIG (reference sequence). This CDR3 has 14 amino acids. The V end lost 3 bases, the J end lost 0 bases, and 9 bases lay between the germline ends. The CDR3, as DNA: TGTGCCTGGAGCGGGACCACCTCCTACAATGAGCAGTTCTTC. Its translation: CAWSGTTSYNEQFF.

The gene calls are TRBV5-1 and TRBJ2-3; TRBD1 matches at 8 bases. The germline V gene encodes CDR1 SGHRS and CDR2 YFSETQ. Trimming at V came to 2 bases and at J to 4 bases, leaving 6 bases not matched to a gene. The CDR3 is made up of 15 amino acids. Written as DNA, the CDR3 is TGCGCCAGCAGCTTCAACAGGGGGAGCGCAGATACGCAGTATTTT. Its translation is CASSFNRGSADTQYF.

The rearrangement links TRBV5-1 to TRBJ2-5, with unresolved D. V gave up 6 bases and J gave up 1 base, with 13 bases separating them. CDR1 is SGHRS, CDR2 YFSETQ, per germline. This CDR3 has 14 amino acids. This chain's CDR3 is CASTSGFIQETQYF. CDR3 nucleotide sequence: TGCGCCAGCACTTCCGGGTTTATCCAAGAGACCCAGTACTTC.

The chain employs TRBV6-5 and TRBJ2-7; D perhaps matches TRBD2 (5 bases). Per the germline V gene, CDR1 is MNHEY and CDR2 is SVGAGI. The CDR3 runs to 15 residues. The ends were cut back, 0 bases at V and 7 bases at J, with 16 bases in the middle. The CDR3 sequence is CASSYSVSGLREQYF. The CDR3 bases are TGTGCCAGCAGTTACTCCGTTTCGGGGTTAAGAGAGCAGTACTTC.

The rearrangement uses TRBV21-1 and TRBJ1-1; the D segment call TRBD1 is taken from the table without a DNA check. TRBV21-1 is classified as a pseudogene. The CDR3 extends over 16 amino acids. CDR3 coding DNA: TGTGCCAGCAGCATTCCGGGACAGGGGGCGAACACTGAAGCTTTCTTT. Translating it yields CASSIPGQGANTEAFF.